Listed here are 29 T cell receptor beta chains from one sample, sequenced in a study of blood T cell repertoires in COVID-19. Generated by immunoSEQ multiplex PCR, the TCRdb table keeps only in-frame clones and is missing some. The top ten clones hold around 20% of a sample with tens of thousands of clones, around nine tenths of them seen once. Source material: peripheral blood. Every receptor here comes from a woman aged 60-70 years with COVID-19, enrolled during active disease.

V usage is TRBV15 and J usage is TRBJ1-1, with 7 bases identical to TRBD1. The CDR3 contains 16 residues. V shed 5 bases and J 0 bases; nucleotides not matched to a gene: 9. CDR1 and CDR2 from the germline V gene are LNHNV and YYDKDF (reference sequence). The CDR3 bases are TGTGCCACCAGCTCCCCGACAGGGTCAATGAACACTGAAGCTTTCTTT. Translated, it gives CATSSPTGSMNTEAFF. The full variable domain, rest sourced from reference TRBV15 and TRBJ1-1, is DAMVIQNPRYQVTQFGKPVTLSCSQTLNHNVMYWYQQKSSQAPKLLFHYYDKDFNNEADTPDNFQSRRPNTSFCFLDIRSPGLGDTAMYLCATSSPTGSMNTEAFFGQGTRLTVV.

The V gene is TRBV6-1, the J gene TRBJ2-3, with 12 bases fitting TRBD2. Trimming removed 0 bases from V and 4 bases from J; junction bases left unmatched: 5. Germline CDR1 MNHNS, CDR2 SASEGT. This CDR3 spans 17 amino acids. For the CDR3, the DNA is TGTGCCAGCAGTGAAGCGGTTGGACTAGCGGGGCCAGATACGCAGTATTTT. This encodes CASSEAVGLAGPDTQYF.

The genes are TRBV6-2 or TRBV6-3 and TRBJ2-7; perhaps TRBD1 as D (6 bases). The CDR3 totals 14 residues. V was clipped by 5 bases and J by 5 bases, with 16 bases between them. Germline assignment: CDR1 MNHEY and CDR2 SVGEGT. The CDR3 DNA sequence: TGTGCCAGCAGTCGCCGGGACACCAGGGACGAGCAGTACTTC. It yields the protein CASSRRDTRDEQYF.

The rearrangement joins TRBV29-1 to TRBJ1-4; the match to TRBD1 covers 10 bases. This CDR3 spans 14 amino acids. Per germline, CDR1 SQVTM and CDR2 ANQGSEA. The V gene end was trimmed by 2 bases and the J gene end by 8 bases; junction bases not matched to a gene: 5. CDR3 nucleotide sequence: TGCAGCGTTGAAAAGGGGACAGGGGCAGAAAAACTGTTTTTT. Its translation: CSVEKGTGAEKLFF.

The chain combines TRBV11-2 with TRBJ1-2, with a tentative D call TRBD1 (6 bases). CDR1 and CDR2 (germline): SGHAT, FQNNGV. V gave up 2 bases and J gave up 4 bases, with 11 bases separating them. The length of the CDR3 is 14 residues. Here the CDR3 DNA reads TGTGCCAGCAGCTTACAACAGGGTGGCTATGGCTACACCTTC. It codes for CASSLQQGGYGYTF.

Written as DNA, the CDR3 is TGTGCCAGCAGCGTAGCTACGGGGGTCTATGATACGCAGTATTTT. Its translation: CASSVATGVYDTQYF. The chain employs TRBV9 and TRBJ2-3; D may be TRBD2 (6 bases). The germline gives CDR1 SGDLS, CDR2 YYNGEE. The CDR3 totals 15 residues. Trimming took 0 bases from V and 6 from J, leaving 14 bases between them.

The V gene is TRBV21-1, the J gene TRBJ1-1. TRBV21-1 is deemed a pseudogene. This CDR3 has 18 residues. The DNA of the CDR3 is TGTGCCAGCAGCAAAAAAAAATGGGAGATGGGAATGAACACTGAAGCTTTCTTT. It encodes CASSKKKWEMGMNTEAFF.

The chain has TRBV7-2 and TRBJ1-5, with D perhaps TRBD1 (6 bases). Trimming removed 7 bases from V and 6 bases from J, with 16 bases in between. Germline V gene lookup returns CDR1 SGHTA and CDR2 FQGNSA. CDR3 length equals 14 residues. CDR3: CASTQREGGQPQHF. CDR3 DNA sequence: TGTGCCAGCACCCAAAGGGAGGGGGGTCAGCCCCAGCATTTT.

The chain uses TRBV10-3 and TRBJ1-6; D remains unclear. V lost 4 bases to trimming and J lost 9 bases, with 13 bases between them. The CDR3 has 14 amino acids. Germline V gives CDR1 ENHRY, CDR2 SYGVKD. The DNA of the CDR3 is TGTGCCATCAGTGTCCATGGGGAGGGTTCACCCCTCCACTTT. Residues: CAISVHGEGSPLHF.

This clone showed up just once. V usage is TRBV3-1 (or the pseudogene TRBV3-2) and J usage is TRBJ2-2; 9 nucleotides line up with TRBD2. Trimming took 3 bases from V and 6 from J; bases not matched to a gene: 2. This CDR3 contains 14 residues. Per the germline V gene, CDR1 is LGHDT and CDR2 is YNNKEL (reference sequence). The CDR3 region is CASSHGLASGELFF. The CDR3 nucleotides read TGTGCCAGCAGCCATGGACTAGCGTCCGGGGAGCTGTTTTTT.

This chain links TRBV30 with TRBJ2-3; 14 bases are a match to TRBD2. V shed 8 bases and J 14 bases; nucleotides not matched to a gene: 9. From germline, CDR1 is GTSNPN and CDR2 SVGIG (reference sequence). The CDR3 length is 12 residues. CDR3 sequence (DNA): TGTGCCGGAAGACCGGGACTAGCGGGAGCGTATTTT. Translated, it gives CAGRPGLAGAYF. The full variable domain, its missing parts supplied by reference TRBV30 and TRBJ2-3, is SQTIHQWPATLVQPVGSPLSLECTVEGTSNPNLYWYRQAAGRGLQLLFYSVGIGQISSEVPQNLSASRPQDRQFILSSKKLLLSDSGFYLCAGRPGLAGAYFGPGTRLTVL.

This chain uses TRBV6-2 or TRBV6-3 with TRBJ2-5; D not resolved. The germline V gene has CDR1 MNHEY and CDR2 SVGEGT. V lost 2 bases and J lost 1, with 11 bases in between. The CDR3 has 15 amino acids. CDR3 coding DNA: TGTGCCAGCAGTTACCCCAAACAGCCCCAAGAGACCCAGTACTTC. Protein product: CASSYPKQPQETQYF.

J is TRBJ1-2 and V is TRBV4-2, with no clear D. Germline loops: CDR1 LGHNA, CDR2 YNFKEQ. The CDR3 totals 14 residues. The V gene lost 0 bases and the J gene lost 2 bases, with 7 bases spanning the gap. CDR3 residues: CASSQEGGNYGYTF. The CDR3, as DNA: TGTGCCAGCAGCCAAGAAGGCGGGAACTATGGCTACACCTTC.

The gene calls are TRBV4-2 and TRBJ2-7; 10 bases are shared with TRBD1. V shed 0 bases, J shed 2 bases, and the junction held 4 bases outside the gene matches. CDR3 length equals 16 residues. CDR1 and CDR2 (germline): LGHNA, YNFKEQ. The CDR3 is CASSQEGTGATYEQYF. CDR3 nucleotides: TGTGCCAGCAGCCAAGAAGGGACAGGGGCTACCTACGAGCAGTACTTC.

V usage is TRBV7-6 and J usage is TRBJ1-4; weak D call: TRBD1 (6 bases). The CDR3 has 14 residues. Germline-derived CDR1 and CDR2 are SGHVS and FNYEAQ. V was clipped by 4 bases and J by 8 bases, with 14 bases between them. CDR3 DNA: TGTGCCAGCAGCTCCAGGGGTGGGAAAGAAAAACTGTTTTTT. It is translated as CASSSRGGKEKLFF.

The chain has TRBV5-1 and TRBJ2-5; 9 nucleotides match TRBD1. V lost 4 bases, J lost 5 bases, and 6 bases stayed unmatched. CDR1 and CDR2 (germline): SGHRS, YFSETQ. CDR3 length: 14 residues. CDR3 region: CASSTFTGGETQYF. For the CDR3, the DNA is TGCGCCAGCAGCACCTTTACAGGGGGCGAGACCCAGTACTTC.

This rearrangement joins TRBV7-2 to TRBJ2-7; 10 bases are shared with TRBD2. V lost 5 bases and J lost 4; bases outside the gene matches: 11. Germline loops: CDR1 SGHTA, CDR2 FQGNSA. CDR3 length equals 16 residues. This chain's CDR3 is CASSHLSSGGYYEQYF. CDR3 in DNA: TGTGCCAGCAGCCATCTCTCTAGCGGGGGCTATTACGAGCAGTACTTC.

This clone was observed once. Relative to the germline gene, one junction end is altered; a read error may explain this. The chain has TRBV6-5 and TRBJ1-1, with D hard to call. Looked up from germline, CDR1 is MNHEY and CDR2 is SVGAGI. The CDR3 contains 14 residues. For the CDR3, the DNA is TGTGCCAGCACGCGGCGAGGACTTAACAGTGAAGCTTTCTTT. The encoded protein is CASTRRGLNSEAFF.

The gene calls are TRBV4-2 and TRBJ2-2; TRBD1 matches at 8 bases. Trimming at V came to 2 bases and at J to 4 bases, leaving 3 bases not matched to a gene. Germline V lookup: CDR1 LGHNA, CDR2 YNFKEQ. CDR3 length: 15 amino acids. The CDR3, as DNA: TGTGCCAGCAGCCAAACCGGGACAGGCACCGGGGAGCTGTTTTTT. It specifies CASSQTGTGTGELFF.

The DNA of the CDR3 is TGTGCCAGCAGCCTCGTTGGGGCCGCTACTAACTATGGCTACACCTTC. Protein: CASSLVGAATNYGYTF. V and J are TRBV28 and TRBJ1-2, with D perhaps TRBD1 (5 bases). Trimming shortened V by 6 bases and J by 0 bases, and 17 bases separated the two germline ends. Looked up from germline, CDR1 is MDHEN and CDR2 is SYDVKM. The CDR3 is made up of 16 amino acids.

The V and J genes are TRBV6-5 and TRBJ1-6, with a tentative D call TRBD1 (5 bases). Germline CDR1 reads MNHEY; CDR2 reads SVGAGI. The CDR3 sequence is 16 residues long. Trimming removed 4 bases at V and 7 bases at J, with 17 bases between. In DNA, the CDR3 is TGTGCCAGCAGTTGGGACGGGGGAGAGAAGAATTCACCCCTCCACTTT. It translates to CASSWDGGEKNSPLHF.

CDR3 sequence reads: CASSQDWGQNYGYTF. DNA for the CDR3: TGTGCCAGCAGCCAAGATTGGGGACAGAACTATGGCTACACCTTC. The chain employs TRBV4-2 and TRBJ1-2, with 7 bases aligning to TRBD1. The CDR3 is made up of 15 amino acids. CDR1 LGHNA and CDR2 YNFKEQ come from the germline V gene. V was pared by 0 bases and J by 2 bases, with 3 bases of the junction left unmatched.

This clone was found a few times. This CDR3 reads CASSPTSSVNNEQFF. CDR3 nucleotides: TGTGCCAGCAGCCCCACCTCTAGCGTAAACAATGAGCAGTTCTTC. The chain combines TRBV3-1 (or the pseudogene TRBV3-2) with TRBJ2-1, with D possibly being TRBD2 (6 bases). The CDR3 is 15 amino acids. V lost 4 bases and J lost 5, with 15 bases in between. In germline, CDR1 is LGHDT, CDR2 YNNKEL (reference sequence).

This clone came up once. The V gene is TRBV7-2, the J gene TRBJ2-7; TRBD2 might be the D (7 bases). The CDR3 extends over 15 amino acids. The germline V and J ends were trimmed by 5 bases and 4 bases, with 18 bases remaining between them. Germline CDR1 reads SGHTA; CDR2 reads FQGNSA. CDR3 residues: CASSHSPGGIYEQYF. The CDR3 DNA reads as TGTGCCAGCAGCCATAGCCCGGGGGGCATTTACGAGCAGTACTTC.

V is TRBV9 and J is TRBJ2-3; D remains unclear. The CDR3 has 14 residues. The germline V and J ends were trimmed by 0 bases and 2 bases, with 7 bases remaining between them. Germline lookup yields CDR1 SGDLS and CDR2 YYNGEE. In DNA, the CDR3 is TGTGCCAGCAGCGTAGGACACCACACAGATACGCAGTATTTT. It is translated as CASSVGHHTDTQYF.

This chain connects TRBV7-2 to TRBJ1-6; TRBD1 might be the D (6 bases). V shed 4 bases and J shed 10 bases, with 14 bases lying between them. CDR1 and CDR2 from the germline V gene are SGHTA and FQGNSA. The CDR3 totals 14 residues. The DNA for the CDR3 is TGTGCCAGCAGCTCAGGGGCGGAGCCGTCACCCCTCCACTTT. This sequence encodes CASSSGAEPSPLHF.

In this sample, this clone turned up a few times. The V call is TRBV7-2, the J call TRBJ1-2; no clear D gene. V was clipped by 1 base and J by 0 bases, with 9 bases between them. This CDR3 comprises 15 residues. Per the germline V gene, CDR1 is SGHTA and CDR2 is FQGNSA. The CDR3 DNA reads as TGTGCCAGCAGCTTAGTACTCGAAACTAACTATGGCTACACCTTC. It yields the protein CASSLVLETNYGYTF.

CDR3 protein: CAISRQGVNTEAFF. In DNA, the CDR3 is TGTGCCATCAGTCGACAGGGAGTGAACACTGAAGCTTTCTTT. The rearrangement links TRBV10-3 to TRBJ1-1; 7 nucleotides align to TRBD1. Germline V gene data show CDR1 as ENHRY and CDR2 as SYGVKD. The junction had 3 bases not matched to a gene; V was cut back by 5 bases and J by 0 bases. This CDR3 is built from 14 residues.

This CDR3 is CASSRGGGQDQPQHF. The CDR3 DNA reads TGCGCCAGCAGCAGAGGAGGGGGACAGGATCAGCCCCAGCATTTT. V and J are TRBV5-1 and TRBJ1-5; 8 bases fit TRBD1. V was pared by 4 bases and J by 5 bases, with 8 bases of the junction left unmatched. Germline V gene sequence: CDR1 SGHRS, CDR2 YFSETQ. The CDR3 loop spans 15 amino acids.